The present TCR beta chain was sequenced within a study of blood T cell repertoires in COVID-19. TCRdb's table, derived via immunoSEQ multiplex PCR, lists solely in-frame clones and lacks some. The sample consists of 35,000 to 45,000 clones, approximately 86% of them appearing once. CDR3 size: 15 residues. V lost 2 bases and J 3 bases, leaving 13 bases between the germline ends. Germline CDR1 MDHEN, CDR2 SYDVKM. The chain is built from TRBV28 and TRBJ1-2; possibly TRBD1 for D (6 bases). This TCR was sampled from a man in his 70s with acute or convalescent COVID-19. What was sequenced was peripheral blood. The chain's CDR3 is CASSLDRTDYYGYTF. The CDR3 DNA is TGTGCCAGCAGTTTAGATAGGACAGACTACTATGGCTACACCTTC.